The 15 T cell receptor beta chains below all came from one sample that was sequenced in a study of shared T cell receptors in the human thymus. Method: immunoSEQ multiplex PCR; TCRdb's copy keeps in-frame clones and lacks some. In the table there are hundreds of thousands of clones, 80% to 90% of which are singletons. These data were also reused for a study on human thymus T cells.

The sequenced sample consisted of thymocytes. These receptors were taken from a boy younger than two with a congenital heart defect.

V usage is TRBV13 and J usage is TRBJ2-1; 7 bases agree with TRBD2. V shed 7 bases, J shed 9 bases, and the junction held 6 bases outside the gene matches. CDR3 length: 12 amino acids. In germline, CDR1 is PRHDT, CDR2 FYEKMQ (reference sequence). The CDR3 protein is CASTWGGSEQFF. CDR3 bases: TGTGCCAGCACCTGGGGGGGTAGTGAGCAGTTCTTC.

The table lists this clone with a count of one. The CDR3 reads CASSLLRSGEGYEQYF. DNA for the CDR3: TGCGCCAGCAGCTTGTTGAGGTCGGGGGAAGGCTACGAGCAGTACTTC. This chain uses TRBV5-1 with TRBJ2-7, with D maybe TRBD2 (6 bases). V lost 1 base, J lost 3 bases, and 17 bases lay in between. Per germline, CDR1 SGHRS and CDR2 YFSETQ. The CDR3 totals 16 residues.

V and J are TRBV11-2 and TRBJ1-3; TRBD1 aligns across 8 bases. Unmatched junction bases numbered 5, after V lost 5 bases and J lost 2 bases. The CDR3 is made up of 15 amino acids. Germline loops: CDR1 SGHAT, CDR2 FQNNGV. The CDR3 spells CASSETGGAGNTIYF. The CDR3 DNA follows: TGTGCCAGCAGCGAAACAGGGGGTGCTGGAAACACCATATATTTT.

CDR3 in DNA: TGTGCCAGCAGCGTGTCCACGGGAGGGAGCCCCTTCTACGAGCAGTACTTC. It translates to CASSVSTGGSPFYEQYF. The chain has TRBV9 and TRBJ2-7; TRBD2 agrees at 8 bases. CDR3 size: 17 residues. Germline V gives CDR1 SGDLS, CDR2 YYNGEE. The V segment lost 2 bases and the J segment 3 bases; nucleotides outside the gene matches: 13.

This chain uses TRBV9 with TRBJ2-3, with TRBD2 matching over 9 bases. The ends lost 2 bases at V and 5 bases at J; junction bases unmatched: 3. Germline V gives CDR1 SGDLS, CDR2 YYNGEE. The CDR3 spans 14 residues. The CDR3 DNA reads as TGTGCCAGCAGCGTGGTAGCGGGGGAAGATACGCAGTATTTT. This codes for CASSVVAGEDTQYF.

This clone has a single count. DNA of the CDR3: TGTGCCAGCAGTGAAGCGTCACGACCCGGGGCAGATACGCAGTATTTT. This sequence encodes CASSEASRPGADTQYF. This chain uses TRBV2 with TRBJ2-3, with TRBD2 as a possible D gene (5 bases). CDR1 is SNHLY, CDR2 FYNNEI, per germline. This CDR3 has 16 amino acids. V lost 0 bases to trimming and J lost 4 bases, with 14 bases between them. Drawing the rest from reference TRBV2 and TRBJ2-3, the complete variable domain is EPEVTQTPSHQVTQMGQEVILRCVPISNHLYFYWYRQILGQKVEFLVSFYNNEISEKSEIFDDQFSVERPDGSNFTLKIRSTKLEDSAMYFCASSEASRPGADTQYFGPGTRLTVL.

The chain employs TRBV7-6 and TRBJ1-5; TRBD1 agrees at 7 bases. The CDR3 has 16 residues. The J segment lost 5 bases and the V segment lost 5 bases, leaving 12 bases of the junction unmatched. Per the germline V gene, CDR1 is SGHVS and CDR2 is FNYEAQ. CDR3 nucleotide sequence: TGTGCCAGCAGCCCAACAGGGGCCCCGTTCCATCAGCCCCAGCATTTT. Encoded protein: CASSPTGAPFHQPQHF.

The gene calls are TRBV7-2 and TRBJ2-3, with 7 bases lining up with TRBD2. V was pared by 5 bases and J by 2 bases, with 13 bases of the junction left unmatched. The CDR3 is 17 residues long. CDR1 SGHTA and CDR2 FQGNSA come from the germline V gene. The CDR3 loop reads CASSETTSVSVTDTQYF. The CDR3 DNA follows: TGTGCCAGCAGCGAAACAACTAGCGTGAGTGTCACAGATACGCAGTATTTT.

The chain recombines TRBV5-1 with TRBJ2-1, with 10 bases aligning to TRBD1. Germline V gives CDR1 SGHRS, CDR2 YFSETQ. This CDR3 has 15 residues. J was trimmed by 7 bases and V by 4 bases; bases with no gene match: 8. Here the CDR3 reads CASSPGPGQGNEQFF. The CDR3 DNA sequence: TGCGCCAGCAGCCCGGGTCCGGGACAGGGGAATGAGCAGTTCTTC.

This chain connects TRBV30 to TRBJ2-5; TRBD2 matches at 14 bases. The CDR3 covers 16 residues. V was clipped by 6 bases and J by 3 bases; unmatched bases: 9. Per the germline V gene, CDR1 is GTSNPN and CDR2 is SVGIG (reference sequence). Written as DNA, the CDR3 is TGTGCCTGCATGATCGGGACTAGCGGGGGAGAAGAGACCCAGTACTTC. Translation gives CACMIGTSGGEETQYF.

This clone appeared a few times. This chain joins TRBV5-6 and TRBJ2-7; D possibly corresponds to TRBD1 (5 bases). The V gene's germline CDR1 is SGHDT and CDR2 YYEEEE. V was pared by 4 bases and J by 2 bases, with 16 bases between. The CDR3 covers 15 residues. The chain's CDR3 is CASSNPEDKPYEQYF. In DNA form, the CDR3 reads TGTGCCAGCAGCAACCCCGAGGACAAGCCCTACGAGCAGTACTTC.

The genes are TRBV6-5 and TRBJ2-7; weak D call: TRBD1 (6 bases). The CDR3 length is 15 residues. V gave up 5 bases and J gave up 7 bases, with 21 bases separating them. Germline loops: CDR1 MNHEY, CDR2 SVGAGI. This CDR3 is CASSPRPRGWEEQYF. Here the CDR3 DNA reads TGTGCCAGCAGTCCGCGACCCAGGGGATGGGAAGAGCAGTACTTC.

The chain recombines TRBV27 with TRBJ2-7, with TRBD1 matching over 11 bases. CDR1 MNHEY and CDR2 SMNVEV come from the germline V gene (reference sequence). The CDR3 length is 14 residues. The J segment lost 7 bases and the V segment lost 2 bases, leaving 4 bases of the junction unmatched. In nucleotides, the CDR3 is TGTGCCAGCAGTTTAGGACAGGGGGCTGGAGAGCAGTACTTC. Translated, it gives CASSLGQGAGEQYF.

The V call is TRBV4-2, the J call TRBJ1-2, with D perhaps matching TRBD1 (6 bases). V dropped 2 bases and J dropped 5 bases, with 15 bases sitting between them. There are 15 residues in the CDR3. Germline V gene sequence: CDR1 LGHNA, CDR2 YNFKEQ. The CDR3, as DNA: TGTGCCAGCAGCCAACCGTATACAGGGCCATATGGCTACACCTTC. It specifies CASSQPYTGPYGYTF.

This chain joins TRBV4-3 and TRBJ1-2; a weak D match, TRBD1 (5 bases). Between the trimmed V and J ends, which lost 4 bases and 6 bases, there was a span of 18 bases. The CDR3 contains 15 residues. Germline lookup yields CDR1 LGHNA and CDR2 YSLEER. The CDR3 reads CASSRRGIDADGYTF. The CDR3 DNA follows: TGCGCCAGCAGCCGGCGGGGCATCGACGCCGATGGCTACACCTTC.